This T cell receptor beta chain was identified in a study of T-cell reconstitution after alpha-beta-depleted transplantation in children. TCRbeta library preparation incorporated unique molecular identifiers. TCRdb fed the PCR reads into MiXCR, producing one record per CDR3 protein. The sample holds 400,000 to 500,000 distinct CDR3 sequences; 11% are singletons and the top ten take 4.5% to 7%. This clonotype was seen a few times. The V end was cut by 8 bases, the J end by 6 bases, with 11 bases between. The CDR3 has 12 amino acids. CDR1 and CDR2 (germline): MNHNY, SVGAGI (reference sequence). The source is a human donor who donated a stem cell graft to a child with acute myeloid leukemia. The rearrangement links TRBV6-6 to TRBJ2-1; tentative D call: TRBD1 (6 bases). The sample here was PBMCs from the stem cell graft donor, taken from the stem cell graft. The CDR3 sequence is CASLGARNEQFF. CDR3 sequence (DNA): TGTGCCAGCCTGGGGGCTCGCAATGAGCAGTTCTTC.